The present T cell receptor beta chain was sequenced within a study of cytomegalovirus exposure and HLA in healthy donors. Study-level findings and limits: About 87% or about 30% of the time was how often most TCR beta V segments were productive, according to an earlier analysis. Donors were assumed by presence/absence analyses to have roughly uniform sequencing depth. Cytomegalovirus association was assigned to 170 or so TCR beta chains.

This clone has only one observation. The antigen is undetermined. This CDR3 region has 13 residues. V lost 4 bases and J 2 bases, leaving 8 bases between the germline ends. Germline CDR1 is SGHTA and CDR2 is FQGNSA. The PCR had 60 Vbeta and 13 Jbeta primers. Generated by immunoSEQ multiplex PCR, the TCRdb table keeps only in-frame clones and is missing some. The sample has around 120,000 clones; approximately 86% are singletons. The receptor's source is a boy aged 5-17 years in good health and CMV-seronegative. This rearrangement joins TRBV7-2 to TRBJ1-2; D is uncertain. Sequencing input: PBMCs. CDR3 residues: CASSWGGNYGYTF. CDR3 coding DNA: TGTGCCAGCAGCTGGGGAGGGAACTATGGCTACACCTTC.